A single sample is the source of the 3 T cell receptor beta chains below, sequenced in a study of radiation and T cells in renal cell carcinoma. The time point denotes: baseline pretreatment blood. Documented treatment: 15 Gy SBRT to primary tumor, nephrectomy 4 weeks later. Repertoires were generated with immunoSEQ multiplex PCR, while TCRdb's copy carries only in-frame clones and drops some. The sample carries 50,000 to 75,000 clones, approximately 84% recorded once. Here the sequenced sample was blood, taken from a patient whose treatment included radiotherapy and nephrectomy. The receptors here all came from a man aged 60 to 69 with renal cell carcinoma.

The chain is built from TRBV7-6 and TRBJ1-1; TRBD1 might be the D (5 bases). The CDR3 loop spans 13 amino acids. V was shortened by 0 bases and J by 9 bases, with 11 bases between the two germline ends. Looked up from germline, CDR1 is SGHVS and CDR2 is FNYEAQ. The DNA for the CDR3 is TGTGCCAGCAGCTTAGCGACAGAGTCTCAAGCTTTCTTT. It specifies CASSLATESQAFF.

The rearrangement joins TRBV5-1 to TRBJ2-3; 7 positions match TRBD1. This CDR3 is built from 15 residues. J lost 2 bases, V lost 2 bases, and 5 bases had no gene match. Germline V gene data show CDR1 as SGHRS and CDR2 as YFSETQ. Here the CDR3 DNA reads TGCGCCAGCAGCTTCGGGGACAGAGACACAGATACGCAGTATTTT. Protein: CASSFGDRDTDTQYF.

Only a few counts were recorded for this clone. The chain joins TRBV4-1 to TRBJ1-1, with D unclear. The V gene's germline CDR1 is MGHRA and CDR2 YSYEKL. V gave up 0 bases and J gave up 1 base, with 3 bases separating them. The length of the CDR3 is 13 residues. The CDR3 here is CASSQERNTEAFF. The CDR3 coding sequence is TGCGCCAGCAGCCAAGAAAGGAACACTGAAGCTTTCTTT.